This T cell receptor beta chain appears in the sequencing data of a study of blood T cell repertoires in COVID-19. Whole-study context: Samples came from the United States, Italy and Spain, spanning acute and convalescent COVID-19. From T cells, B-cell-depleted T cells, or PBMCs came the material, which was cDNA or gDNA.

The Seattle site enrolled patients during active infection and followed them longitudinally. This clone was found once. The CDR3 has 18 amino acids. Germline values: CDR1 MDHEN, CDR2 SYDVKM. Germline trimming cut 1 base from V and 2 bases from J; bases unmatched to any gene: 11. Original data processing: Reference gene primer amplification gave estimated nucleated cell counts. Sequencing used immunoSEQ multiplex PCR; TCRdb keeps in-frame clones, though not all of them. The V and J calls and the clone size are those of that table, but D and trimming were determined from the DNA. This repertoire shows a few hundred thousand clones, 80% to 90% found once; its top ten account for about 10%.

V and J are TRBV28 and TRBJ2-3; TRBD2 matches at 8 bases. Sequenced input: peripheral blood. This TCR came from an older woman with COVID-19, enrolled during active disease. The CDR3 coding sequence is TGTGCCAGCAGTTTATCTTTCACTAGCGGAACTTTCACAGATACGCAGTATTTT. It yields the protein CASSLSFTSGTFTDTQYF. The variable domain in full, with the rest retrieved from reference TRBV28 and TRBJ2-3, is DVKVTQSSRYLVKRTGEKVFLECVQDMDHENMFWYRQDPGLGLRLIYFSYDVKMKEKGDIPEGYSVSREKKERFSLILESASTNQTSMYLCASSLSFTSGTFTDTQYFGPGTRLTVL.